The 5 T cell receptor beta chains below come from one sample, sequenced in a study of blood T cell repertoires in COVID-19. Data came from immunoSEQ multiplex PCR; TCRdb stores just in-frame clones and leaves some out. The table has about 120,000 clones, under 80% seen once; the top ten hold around 2.5%. The sequenced sample consisted of peripheral blood. The source of these receptors is a man aged 45-65 years with acute or convalescent COVID-19.

The genes are TRBV5-1 and TRBJ2-5, with TRBD2 matching over 10 bases. The ends lost 4 bases at V and 7 bases at J; junction bases unmatched: 13. CDR3 size: 16 residues. CDR1 is SGHRS and CDR2 is YFSETQ in the germline V gene. CDR3 coding DNA: TGCGCCAGCAGCCGTACCGGGACTAGCGCCCCGGGGACCCAGTACTTC. Residues: CASSRTGTSAPGTQYF.

The rearrangement joins TRBV28 to TRBJ2-7; a possible D gene is TRBD2 (6 bases). Trimming took 8 bases from V and 0 from J, leaving 11 bases between them. Germline-derived CDR1 and CDR2 are MDHEN and SYDVKM. This CDR3 has 13 residues. The CDR3 reads CASGDFTSYEQYF. The CDR3, as DNA: TGTGCCAGCGGGGACTTCACCTCCTACGAGCAGTACTTC.

This clone was detected once. The CDR3 region has the DNA TGTGCCAGCAGTTACACAGGGAAACATCAGCCCCAGCATTTT. Its protein is CASSYTGKHQPQHF. The chain is built from TRBV6-5 and TRBJ1-5; D possibly corresponds to TRBD1 (6 bases). Trimming stripped 2 bases from V and 5 bases from J, with 10 bases between. CDR1 is MNHEY, CDR2 SVGAGI, per germline. The CDR3 is 14 amino acids.

With respect to this clone: Other nucleotide sequences in the sample specify the same CDR3. The chain is built from TRBV5-6 and TRBJ2-7, with no clear D. Trimming took 1 base from V and 6 from J, leaving 5 bases between them. This CDR3 has 11 residues. Germline V gives CDR1 SGHDT, CDR2 YYEEEE. The CDR3 is CASSLSSEQYF. Here the CDR3 DNA reads TGTGCCAGCAGCTTGAGCTCCGAGCAGTACTTC.

The CDR3 DNA follows: TGCGCCAGCAGCTTCCTAGCGGGGGGTTCAGATACGCAGTATTTT. Amino acids: CASSFLAGGSDTQYF. The V and J genes are TRBV5-1 and TRBJ2-3; 11 bases are shared with TRBD2. The CDR3 has 15 amino acids. Germline V gene lookup returns CDR1 SGHRS and CDR2 YFSETQ. V gave up 2 bases and J gave up 4 bases; unmatched junction bases: 3.